The rows below give T cell receptor beta chains drawn from one sample of a study of PD-L1 blockade in urothelial cancer. The method was immunoSEQ multiplex PCR; TCRdb's version includes in-frame clones alone and lacks a portion of them. The profile shows over 100,000 clones, around 90% of them singletons. The starting material was PBMCs, obtained around atezolizumab (anti-PD-L1) treatment. These receptors all stem from a man aged 55-75 years with urothelial cancer. The CDR3 runs from the conserved cysteine through the conserved F or W. The D gene is left open where the match is weak.

TGTGCCAGTAGTCGGGGGGGGGCCTACGAGCAGTACTTC | CASSRGGAYEQYF | TRBJ2-7 | TRBD2 | TRBV19
TGCGCCAGCAGCGTATTAGCGGGGGGGGGCAACGAGCAGTACTTC | CASSVLAGGGNEQYF | TRBJ2-7 | TRBD2 | TRBV5-1
TGCGCCAGCAGCTTGGGCGGGACAGTTTCCTACGAGCAGTACTTC | CASSLGGTVSYEQYF | TRBJ2-7 | . | TRBV5-1
TGCAGCGTTGAAGATCGCGGAGCCACTAGCGGGGCATACCGGGCCAACGTCCTGACTTTC | CSVEDRGATSGAYRANVLTF | TRBJ2-6 | TRBD2 | TRBV29-1
TGTGCCAGCAGTGAGTGGGGAGGCAGCCTTGTGGCGACCCAGTACTTC | CASSEWGGSLVATQYF | TRBJ2-5 | . | TRBV2
TGTGCCAGCAGCCTTCCGGGACACCAAAACAATGAGCAGTTCTTC | CASSLPGHQNNEQFF | TRBJ2-1 | . | TRBV7-2
TGTGCCTGGAGGCTTTGGGGGACAGGGAAAGAGACCCAGTACTTC | CAWRLWGTGKETQYF | TRBJ2-5 | TRBD1 | TRBV30
TGTGCCAGCAGCCCTCGTCCGCCAGGGGCTGGTGGCTACACCTTC | CASSPRPPGAGGYTF | TRBJ1-2 | . | TRBV6-5
TGTGCCAGCAGCTGGCGATCGGACGGGGGTATCTCCTTC | CASSWRSDGGISF | TRBJ1-2 | . | TRBV7-3
TGCACCAGCAGCCGATTCGTCCGGGACACTGAGTACTTC | CTSSRFVRDTEYF | TRBJ2-5 | . | TRBV1
TGTGCCAGTAGTATATCGACAGGGTTCGAGCAGCCCCAGCATTTT | CASSISTGFEQPQHF | TRBJ1-5 | TRBD1 | TRBV19
TGCAGCGGGAGGCTGGGGGCTACGAGCACAGATACGCAGTATTTT | CSGRLGATSTDTQYF | TRBJ2-3 | . | TRBV29-1
TGCAGTGCAACGACATCGCTGGTTGGGTACTTC | CSATTSLVGYF | TRBJ2-5 | . | TRBV20-1
TGTGCCAGCAGCTGGTACAGGGAATTACAAGAGACCCAGTACTTC | CASSWYRELQETQYF | TRBJ2-5 | . | TRBV7-9
TGTGCCAGCAGTTTTCAGGTTACCAGCTCTGGGGCCAACGTCCTGACTTTC | CASSFQVTSSGANVLTF | TRBJ2-6 | . | TRBV27
TGTGCCAGCAGCCCCACCGGTGTACTAGCGGGAGGGCTCAGTGAGCAGTTCTTC | CASSPTGVLAGGLSEQFF | TRBJ2-1 | TRBD2 | TRBV5-4